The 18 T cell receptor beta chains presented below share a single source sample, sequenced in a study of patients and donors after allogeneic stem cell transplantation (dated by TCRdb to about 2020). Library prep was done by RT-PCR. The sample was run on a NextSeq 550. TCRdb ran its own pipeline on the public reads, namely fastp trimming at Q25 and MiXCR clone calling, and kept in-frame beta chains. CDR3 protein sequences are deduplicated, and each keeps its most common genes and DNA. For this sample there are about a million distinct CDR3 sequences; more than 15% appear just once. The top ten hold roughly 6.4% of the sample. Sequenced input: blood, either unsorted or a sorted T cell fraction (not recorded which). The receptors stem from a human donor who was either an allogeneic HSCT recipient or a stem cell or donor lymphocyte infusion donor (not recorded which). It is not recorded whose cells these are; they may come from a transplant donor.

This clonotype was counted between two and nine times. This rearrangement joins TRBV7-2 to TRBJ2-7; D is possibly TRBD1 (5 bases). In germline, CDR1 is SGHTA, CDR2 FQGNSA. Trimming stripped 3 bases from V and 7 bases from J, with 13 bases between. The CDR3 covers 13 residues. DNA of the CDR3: TGTGCCAGCAGCTTTGGTCCTCAGGGAGAGCAGTACTTC. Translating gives CASSFGPQGEQYF.

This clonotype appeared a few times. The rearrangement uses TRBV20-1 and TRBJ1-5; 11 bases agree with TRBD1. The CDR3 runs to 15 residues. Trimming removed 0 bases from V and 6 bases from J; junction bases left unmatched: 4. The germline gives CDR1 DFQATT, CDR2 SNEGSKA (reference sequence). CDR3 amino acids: CSARDPGQGVQPQHF. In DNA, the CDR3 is TGCAGTGCTAGAGACCCGGGACAGGGGGTTCAGCCCCAGCATTTT.

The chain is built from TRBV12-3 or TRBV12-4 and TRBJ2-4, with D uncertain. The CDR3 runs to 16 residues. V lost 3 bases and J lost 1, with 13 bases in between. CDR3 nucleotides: TGTGCCAGCAGTTTCAGGAGCCTCGGGGCCAAAAACATTCAGTACTTC. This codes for CASSFRSLGAKNIQYF.

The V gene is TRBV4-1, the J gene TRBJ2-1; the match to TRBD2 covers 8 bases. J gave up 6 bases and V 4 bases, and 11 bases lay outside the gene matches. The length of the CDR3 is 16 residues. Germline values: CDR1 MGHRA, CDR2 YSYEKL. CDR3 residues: CASSPLSGGGSNEQFF. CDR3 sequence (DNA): TGCGCCAGCAGCCCACTAAGTGGCGGGGGGTCCAATGAGCAGTTCTTC.

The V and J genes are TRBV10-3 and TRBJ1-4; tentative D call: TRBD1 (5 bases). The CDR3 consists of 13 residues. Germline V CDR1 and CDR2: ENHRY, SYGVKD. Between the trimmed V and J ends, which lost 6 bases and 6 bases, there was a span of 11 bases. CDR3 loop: CAISTDSDEKLFF. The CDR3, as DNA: TGTGCCATCAGCACTGACAGCGATGAAAAACTGTTTTTT.

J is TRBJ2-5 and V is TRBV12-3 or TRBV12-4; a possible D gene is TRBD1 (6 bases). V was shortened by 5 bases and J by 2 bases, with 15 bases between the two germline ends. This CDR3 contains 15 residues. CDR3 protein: CASSTTGTSQETQYF. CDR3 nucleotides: TGTGCCAGCAGTACCACCGGGACATCTCAAGAGACCCAGTACTTC.

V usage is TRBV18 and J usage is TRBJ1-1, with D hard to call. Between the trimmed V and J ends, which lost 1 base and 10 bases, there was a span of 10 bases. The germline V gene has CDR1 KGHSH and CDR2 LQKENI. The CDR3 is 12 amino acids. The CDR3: CASSPQGDRAFF. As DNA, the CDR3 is TGTGCCAGCTCACCACAGGGAGATCGAGCTTTCTTT.

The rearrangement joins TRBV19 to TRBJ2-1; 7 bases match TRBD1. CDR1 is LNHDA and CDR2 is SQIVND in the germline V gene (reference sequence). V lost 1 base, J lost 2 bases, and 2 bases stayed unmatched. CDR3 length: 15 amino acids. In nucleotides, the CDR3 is TGTGCCAGTAGTATAGCCGGGACAGCCTACAATGAGCAGTTCTTC. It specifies CASSIAGTAYNEQFF.

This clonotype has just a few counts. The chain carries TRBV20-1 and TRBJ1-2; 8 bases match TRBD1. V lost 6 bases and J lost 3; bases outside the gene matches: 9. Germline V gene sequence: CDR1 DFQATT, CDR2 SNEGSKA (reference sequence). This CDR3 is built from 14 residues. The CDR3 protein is CSAGQGKSYYGYTF. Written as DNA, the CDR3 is TGCAGTGCCGGACAGGGAAAATCCTACTATGGCTACACCTTC.

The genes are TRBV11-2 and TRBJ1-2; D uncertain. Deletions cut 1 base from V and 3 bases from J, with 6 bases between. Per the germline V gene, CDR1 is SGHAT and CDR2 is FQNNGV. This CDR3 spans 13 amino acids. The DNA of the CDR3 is TGTGCCAGCAGCTTAGGGGTTTACTATGGCTACACCTTC. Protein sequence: CASSLGVYYGYTF.

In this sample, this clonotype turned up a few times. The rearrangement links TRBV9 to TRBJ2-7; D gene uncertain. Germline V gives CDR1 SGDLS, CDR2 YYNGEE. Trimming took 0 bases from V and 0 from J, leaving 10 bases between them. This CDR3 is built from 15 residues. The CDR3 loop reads CASSVVAESSYEQYF. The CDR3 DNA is TGTGCCAGCAGCGTAGTAGCAGAGAGCTCCTACGAGCAGTACTTC.

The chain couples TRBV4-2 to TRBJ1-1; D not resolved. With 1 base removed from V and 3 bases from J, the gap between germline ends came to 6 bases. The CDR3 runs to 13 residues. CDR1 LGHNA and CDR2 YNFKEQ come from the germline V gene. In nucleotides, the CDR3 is TGTGCCAGCAGCCAAGTAACCGACACTGAAGCTTTCTTT. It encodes CASSQVTDTEAFF.

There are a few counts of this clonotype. The CDR3, as DNA: TGTGCCAGCAGTACCCGACAGGGGGTAAATGAGCAGTTCTTC. The encoded protein is CASSTRQGVNEQFF. The V gene is TRBV27, the J gene TRBJ2-1; 9 bases are a match to TRBD1. The V and J ends lost 5 bases and 7 bases, in that order; junction bases with no gene match: 6. Per the germline V gene, CDR1 is MNHEY and CDR2 is SMNVEV (reference sequence). This CDR3 has 14 amino acids.

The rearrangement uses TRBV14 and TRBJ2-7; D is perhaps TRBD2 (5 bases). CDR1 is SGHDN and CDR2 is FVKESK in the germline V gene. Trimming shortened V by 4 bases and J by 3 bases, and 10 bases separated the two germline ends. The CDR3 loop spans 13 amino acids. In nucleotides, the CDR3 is TGTGCCAGCAGCCGTAGCGACTACTACGAGCAGTACTTC. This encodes CASSRSDYYEQYF.

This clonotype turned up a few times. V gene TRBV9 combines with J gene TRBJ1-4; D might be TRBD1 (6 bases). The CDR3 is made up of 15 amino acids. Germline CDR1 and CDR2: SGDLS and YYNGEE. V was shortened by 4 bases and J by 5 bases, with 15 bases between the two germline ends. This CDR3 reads CASSLRQARNEKLFF. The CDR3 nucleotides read TGTGCCAGCAGCTTACGACAGGCTCGAAATGAAAAACTGTTTTTT.

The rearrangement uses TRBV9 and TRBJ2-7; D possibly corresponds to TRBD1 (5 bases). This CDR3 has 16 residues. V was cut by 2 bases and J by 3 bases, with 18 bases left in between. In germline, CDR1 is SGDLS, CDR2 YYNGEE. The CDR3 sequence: CASSVYDSRLHYEQYF. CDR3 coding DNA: TGTGCCAGCAGCGTTTATGACAGTCGGCTTCACTACGAGCAGTACTTC.

The CDR3 region has the DNA TGTGCCAGCAGTGAGCTGACAGGGAAGCAGCCCCAGCATTTT. Translated: CASSELTGKQPQHF. The V and J genes are TRBV2 and TRBJ1-5; 7 bases align to TRBD1. This CDR3 is built from 14 residues. J was trimmed by 7 bases and V by 3 bases; bases with no gene match: 6. From germline, CDR1 is SNHLY and CDR2 FYNNEI.

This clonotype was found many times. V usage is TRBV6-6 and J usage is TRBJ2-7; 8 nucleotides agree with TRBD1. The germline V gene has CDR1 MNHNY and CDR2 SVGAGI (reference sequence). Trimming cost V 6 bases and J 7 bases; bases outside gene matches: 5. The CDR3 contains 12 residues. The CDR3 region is CASSRDRREQYF. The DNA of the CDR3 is TGTGCCAGCAGCCGGGACAGGAGGGAGCAGTACTTC.